This T cell receptor beta chain stems from a study of blood T cell repertoires in COVID-19. Study at large: Collection of acute and convalescent COVID-19 samples took place in the United States, Italy and Spain. In each case, the material was cDNA or gDNA derived from T cells, B-cell-depleted T cells, or PBMCs.

V shed 5 bases, J shed 10 bases, and the junction held 8 bases outside the gene matches. Germline V lookup: CDR1 SNHLY, CDR2 FYNNEI. This CDR3 region has 13 residues. Some clones are missing from TCRdb's copy, which holds only in-frame ones; the method was immunoSEQ multiplex PCR. Altogether 85,000 to 90,000 clones are present, 65% to 85% being singletons, with the ten largest covering approximately 11%. J is TRBJ2-1 and V is TRBV2, with 7 bases aligning to TRBD2. The receptor was derived from a man in his 70s with acute or convalescent COVID-19. Sequencing input: peripheral blood. CDR3 DNA: TGTGCCAGCAGTCAAACTAGCGCGGGGGAGCAGTTCTTC. As protein: CASSQTSAGEQFF. The variable domain in full, with the rest retrieved from reference TRBV2 and TRBJ2-1, is EPEVTQTPSHQVTQMGQEVILRCVPISNHLYFYWYRQILGQKVEFLVSFYNNEISEKSEIFDDQFSVERPDGSNFTLKIRSTKLEDSAMYFCASSQTSAGEQFFGPGTRLTVL.